This is a list of T cell receptor beta chains from one sample in a study of breast tumors, draining lymph nodes, adjacent tissues. Each CDR3 protein is one row after TCRdb ran MiXCR on the multiplex PCR reads. The sample yields around 130,000 distinct CDR3 sequences, around 20% seen once. Specimen: axillary lymph node tissue. The receptor source for this set is a female donor with breast cancer. Some clones in this sample may be carry-over from other donors' samples. Both conserved end residues are part of each CDR3. A D gene is named only where the DNA matches it firmly.

>TRBD2|TRBV20-1
CSAPGLAGGWETQYF
>.|TRBV7-9
CASSPRGLEQYF
>TRBD1|TRBV30
CAWRGPGTGHQPQHF
>TRBD2|TRBV20-1
CSASGLAVVYEQYF
>.|TRBV19
CASYYGEDDGYTF
>.|TRBV28
CASSFVVRANYGYTF
>TRBD2|TRBV10-3
CAISSTSGRVYEQFF
>TRBD2|TRBV28
CASSFAGVAYNEQFF
>.|TRBV5-4
CASSLEARITGELFF
>.|TRBV5-1
CASSLGREYHNEQFF
>.|TRBV11-2
CASSLADYNEQFF
>.|TRBV24-1
CATSGGGNQPQHF
>.|TRBV19
CASSIKGGRSNQPQHF
>.|TRBV5-8
CASSLGQSYNEQFF
>TRBD2|TRBV3-1
CASSQPGTSGHYNEQFF
>TRBD1|TRBV12-3/TRBV12-4
CASTRTTGGNSPLHF
>TRBD1|TRBV10-3
CAISESNVPGTGDYGYTF
>TRBD2|TRBV5-1
CASSLAPSGSAYNEQFF
>.|TRBV3-1
CASNLGTEGGYTF
>.|TRBV30
CAWTNMGASDTQYF
>TRBD2|TRBV18
CASSPRTSGFEQFF
>TRBD2|TRBV11-2
CASSLDHRTSLETQYF
>.|TRBV20-1
CSAGNRANSPLHF
>.|TRBV19
CASSTRRGQGNTIYF
>.|TRBV28
CASRIYQPQHF
>TRBD1|TRBV3-1
CASRTGTGGTDTQYF
>TRBD2|TRBV24-1
CATSLAGTTYNEQFF
>.|TRBV19
CASSIDRQGPILTGELFF
>TRBD1|TRBV20-1
CSASGTGPQRQETQYF
>.|TRBV5-1
CASSLRDMSSGANVLTF
>.|TRBV29-1
CSVESVDEQFF